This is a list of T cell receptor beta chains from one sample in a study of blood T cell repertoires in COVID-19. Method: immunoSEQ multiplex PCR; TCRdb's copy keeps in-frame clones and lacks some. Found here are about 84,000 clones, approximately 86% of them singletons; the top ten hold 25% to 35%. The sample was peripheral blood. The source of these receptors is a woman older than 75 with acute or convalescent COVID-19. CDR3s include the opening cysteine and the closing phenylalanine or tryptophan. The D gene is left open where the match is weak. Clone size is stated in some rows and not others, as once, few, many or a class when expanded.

CDR3: CSAAEGAYTEAFF
DNA: TGCAGCGCCGCAGAGGGGGCTTACACTGAAGCTTTCTTT
V: TRBV29-1
J: TRBJ1-1
D: TRBD1
size: .
length: 13

CDR3: CASSFVSGIAKNIQYF
DNA: TGTGCCAGCAGTTTTGTTTCGGGGATCGCCAAAAACATTCAGTACTTC
V: TRBV28
J: TRBJ2-4
D: .
size: .
length: 16

CDR3: CASSSNTEAFF
DNA: TGTGCCAGCAGTTCTAACACTGAAGCTTTCTTT
V: TRBV12-3/TRBV12-4
J: TRBJ1-1
D: .
size: .
length: 11

CDR3: CASSLSQAPEQYF
DNA: TGTGCCAGCAGCTTGAGCCAGGCGCCCGAGCAGTACTTC
V: TRBV5-6
J: TRBJ2-7
D: .
size: .
length: 13

CDR3: CASNQFLAQEQYF
DNA: TGTGCCAGCAATCAATTCCTAGCGCAAGAGCAGTACTTC
V: TRBV2
J: TRBJ2-7
D: .
size: .
length: 13

CDR3: CASIPAQDGETQYF
DNA: TGTGCCAGCATCCCGGCTCAGGATGGGGAGACCCAGTACTTC
V: TRBV28
J: TRBJ2-5
D: .
size: .
length: 14

CDR3: CASSPDSYNEQFF
DNA: TGCGCCAGCAGCCCGGACTCTTACAATGAGCAGTTCTTC
V: TRBV4-1
J: TRBJ2-1
D: .
size: .
length: 13

CDR3: CASRDRDTEAFF
DNA: TGTGCCAGCCGGGACAGGGACACTGAAGCTTTCTTT
V: TRBV19
J: TRBJ1-1
D: TRBD1
size: .
length: 12

CDR3: CASSPDIASYNEQFF
DNA: TGCGCCAGCAGCCCCGACATCGCAAGTTACAATGAGCAGTTCTTC
V: TRBV5-1
J: TRBJ2-1
D: .
size: .
length: 15

CDR3: CATSDSGQGRTDTQYF
DNA: TGTGCCACCAGTGATTCAGGACAGGGGCGCACAGATACGCAGTATTTT
V: TRBV24-1
J: TRBJ2-3
D: TRBD1
size: .
length: 16

CDR3: CASTIQGPYGYTF
DNA: TGTGCCAGCACCATACAGGGTCCCTATGGCTACACCTTC
V: TRBV28
J: TRBJ1-2
D: .
size: few
length: 13

CDR3: CASSWQGVDTQYF
DNA: TGTGCCAGCAGTTGGCAGGGGGTAGATACGCAGTATTTT
V: TRBV28
J: TRBJ2-3
D: TRBD1
size: .
length: 13

CDR3: CASNLGASYNEQFF
DNA: TGTGCCAGCAATTTAGGGGCCTCCTACAATGAGCAGTTCTTC
V: TRBV6-5
J: TRBJ2-1
D: .
size: .
length: 14

CDR3: CASSLGTSGLYEQYF
DNA: TGCGCCAGCAGCTTGGGGACTAGCGGACTCTACGAGCAGTACTTC
V: TRBV5-1
J: TRBJ2-7
D: TRBD2
size: .
length: 15

CDR3: CASSRGASGSVGSGNIQYF
DNA: TGTGCCAGCAGTCGCGGGGCTAGCGGGAGTGTTGGGTCCGGTAACATTCAGTACTTC
V: TRBV3-1/TRBV3-2
J: TRBJ2-4
D: TRBD2
size: .
length: 19

CDR3: CASSYNAGPGGETQYF
DNA: TGTGCCAGCAGTTACAATGCAGGGCCCGGCGGAGAGACCCAGTACTTC
V: TRBV6-5
J: TRBJ2-5
D: .
size: .
length: 16

CDR3: CASTWGGDETQYF
DNA: TGTGCCAGCACCTGGGGGGGGGACGAGACCCAGTACTTC
V: TRBV5-5
J: TRBJ2-5
D: TRBD2
size: .
length: 13

CDR3: CASTSGSQETQYF
DNA: TGTGCCAGCACAAGTGGGAGCCAAGAGACCCAGTACTTC
V: TRBV27
J: TRBJ2-5
D: .
size: .
length: 13

CDR3: CASSGGDSYTEAFF
DNA: TGCGCCAGCAGCGGCGGGGACAGCTACACTGAAGCTTTCTTT
V: TRBV5-1
J: TRBJ1-1
D: TRBD1
size: .
length: 14

CDR3: CASSLAGSDEQYF
DNA: TGCGCCAGCAGCTTGGCGGGAAGCGACGAGCAGTACTTC
V: TRBV5-1
J: TRBJ2-7
D: .
size: .
length: 13

CDR3: CASRKGQGLDTQYF
DNA: TGTGCCAGCAGGAAGGGACAGGGACTAGATACGCAGTATTTT
V: TRBV2
J: TRBJ2-3
D: TRBD1
size: .
length: 14

CDR3: CASSPGSTYEQYF
DNA: TGTGCCAGCAGCCCGGGGAGCACCTACGAGCAGTACTTC
V: TRBV7-2
J: TRBJ2-7
D: .
size: .
length: 13

CDR3: CASSKVAGRNTEAFF
DNA: TGTGCCAGCAGCAAAGTGGCGGGGAGGAACACTGAAGCTTTCTTT
V: TRBV21-1
J: TRBJ1-1
D: .
size: .
length: 15

CDR3: CATMRTSGRASSYEQYF
DNA: TGCGCCACCATGAGGACTAGCGGGAGGGCAAGCTCCTACGAGCAGTACTTC
V: TRBV10-1
J: TRBJ2-7
D: TRBD2
size: .
length: 17

CDR3: CASSQGVTTREETQYF
DNA: TGTGCCAGCAGCCAAGGGGTGACCACACGGGAAGAGACCCAGTACTTC
V: TRBV3-1/TRBV3-2
J: TRBJ2-5
D: .
size: .
length: 16

CDR3: CASSQSNF
DNA: TGCGCCAGCAGTCAATCTAACTTC
V: TRBV23-1
J: TRBJ2-7
D: .
size: .
length: 8

CDR3: CASSLGQDYEQYF
DNA: TGTGCCAGCAGCTTGGGCCAGGACTACGAGCAGTACTTC
V: TRBV7-8
J: TRBJ2-7
D: .
size: once
length: 13

CDR3: CASSKGQGNYGYTF
DNA: TGTGCCAGCAGCAAGGGACAGGGGAACTATGGCTACACCTTC
V: TRBV7-9
J: TRBJ1-2
D: TRBD1
size: .
length: 14

CDR3: CAWSSAYEQYF
DNA: TGTGCCTGGAGTTCAGCCTACGAGCAGTACTTC
V: TRBV30
J: TRBJ2-7
D: .
size: once
length: 11

CDR3: CASSLWSGTGGSEQYF
DNA: TGTGCCAGCAGTTTATGGTCCGGGACAGGGGGCTCCGAGCAGTACTTC
V: TRBV28
J: TRBJ2-7
D: TRBD1
size: .
length: 16

CDR3: CASTDNPSNQPQHF
DNA: TGTGCCAGTACCGACAATCCTAGCAATCAGCCCCAGCATTTT
V: TRBV19
J: TRBJ1-5
D: .
size: .
length: 14

CDR3: CSASEGAEGYTF
DNA: TGCAGTGCTAGTGAGGGGGCGGAAGGCTACACCTTC
V: TRBV20-1
J: TRBJ1-2
D: TRBD1
size: .
length: 12

CDR3: CASSLSTGLPYEQYF
DNA: TGTGCCAGCAGCCTATCGACAGGGTTGCCCTACGAGCAGTACTTC
V: TRBV11-2
J: TRBJ2-7
D: TRBD1
size: .
length: 15

CDR3: CASSYEGQGNQPQHF
DNA: TGTGCCAGCAGTTACGAGGGACAGGGCAATCAGCCCCAGCATTTT
V: TRBV6-6
J: TRBJ1-5
D: TRBD1
size: .
length: 15

CDR3: CASTTSGGYEQYF
DNA: TGTGCCAGCACCACGTCCGGGGGCTACGAGCAGTACTTC
V: TRBV25-1
J: TRBJ2-7
D: .
size: few
length: 13

CDR3: CASSLGQNTGELFF
DNA: TGTGCCAGCAGTTTAGGACAGAACACCGGGGAGCTGTTTTTT
V: TRBV28
J: TRBJ2-2
D: .
size: .
length: 14

CDR3: CASSYEDRGGNQPQHF
DNA: TGTGCCAGCAGTTACGAGGACAGGGGGGGCAATCAGCCCCAGCATTTT
V: TRBV6-6
J: TRBJ1-5
D: TRBD1
size: few
length: 16

CDR3: CASSIAGTGMYEQYF
DNA: TGTGCCAGTAGTATAGCCGGGACAGGGATGTACGAGCAGTACTTC
V: TRBV19
J: TRBJ2-7
D: TRBD1
size: .
length: 15

CDR3: CASTLGVSQPQHF
DNA: TGTGCCAGCACCCTAGGGGTAAGTCAGCCCCAGCATTTT
V: TRBV28
J: TRBJ1-5
D: .
size: .
length: 13

CDR3: CASSSGQGSSYNSPLHF
DNA: TGTGCCAGCAGCTCGGGACAGGGAAGCTCCTATAATTCACCCCTCCACTTT
V: TRBV5-6
J: TRBJ1-6
D: TRBD1
size: once
length: 17

CDR3: CASSLLAGVPTDTQYF
DNA: TGTGCCAGCTCACTCTTAGCCGGCGTCCCAACAGATACGCAGTATTTT
V: TRBV18
J: TRBJ2-3
D: .
size: .
length: 16

CDR3: CASSTGRGYNSPLHF
DNA: TGTGCCAGTTCGACCGGGAGGGGCTATAATTCACCCCTCCACTTT
V: TRBV19
J: TRBJ1-6
D: .
size: .
length: 15

CDR3: CARSGGSGGFGYGYTF
DNA: TGTGCCCGCAGTGGGGGAAGTGGGGGGTTCGGCTATGGCTACACCTTC
V: TRBV6-1
J: TRBJ1-2
D: .
size: .
length: 16

CDR3: CSVGAGEETQYF
DNA: TGCAGCGTCGGAGCCGGAGAAGAGACCCAGTACTTC
V: TRBV29-1
J: TRBJ2-5
D: .
size: .
length: 12

CDR3: CASSEDSHSGANVLTF
DNA: TGCGCCAGCAGCGAGGACAGCCATTCTGGGGCCAACGTCCTGACTTTC
V: TRBV5-1
J: TRBJ2-6
D: .
size: .
length: 16

CDR3: CASSESGLEGYTF
DNA: TGTGCCAGCAGTGAATCAGGGTTGGAGGGCTACACCTTC
V: TRBV25-1
J: TRBJ1-2
D: .
size: .
length: 13

CDR3: CASSLAPSTDYKNTEAFF
DNA: TGTGCCAGCAGCTTAGCCCCCAGTACGGACTATAAGAACACTGAAGCTTTCTTT
V: TRBV11-3
J: TRBJ1-1
D: .
size: .
length: 18

CDR3: CASSPGDEETQYF
DNA: TGCGCCAGCAGTCCGGGGGACGAAGAGACCCAGTACTTC
V: TRBV10-1
J: TRBJ2-5
D: .
size: .
length: 13

CDR3: CASSLVAGSVGSYEQYF
DNA: TGCGCCAGCAGCTTGGTTGCAGGGTCGGTAGGCTCCTACGAGCAGTACTTC
V: TRBV5-1
J: TRBJ2-7
D: .
size: .
length: 17

CDR3: CASRGQERSSYEQYF
DNA: TGTGCCAGCAGGGGACAGGAACGGAGCTCCTACGAGCAGTACTTC
V: TRBV6-5
J: TRBJ2-7
D: TRBD1
size: .
length: 15

CDR3: CASSVEVGGHNEQFF
DNA: TGTGCCAGCAGCGTAGAGGTCGGGGGTCACAATGAGCAGTTCTTC
V: TRBV9
J: TRBJ2-1
D: .
size: once
length: 15

CDR3: CASSVTRGGEKLFF
DNA: TGTGCCAGTAGTGTTACTCGGGGGGGCGAAAAACTGTTTTTT
V: TRBV19
J: TRBJ1-4
D: .
size: .
length: 14

CDR3: CASSVPWGQGREEESTDTQYF
DNA: TGTGCCAGCAGCGTGCCCTGGGGACAGGGGCGGGAGGAAGAGAGCACAGATACGCAGTATTTT
V: TRBV9
J: TRBJ2-3
D: TRBD1
size: .
length: 21